Listed here are 26 T cell receptor beta chains from one sample, sequenced in a study of T cells in Graves' hyperthyroidism and ophthalmopathy. TCR beta CDR3 regions were amplified from RNA transcripts. HTBI primers were used for first-round RT-PCR of the TCR CDR3. TCRdb fed the multiplex PCR reads into MiXCR, producing one record per CDR3 protein. This repertoire shows 500,000 to 600,000 distinct CDR3 sequences, just under 20% found once; its top ten account for 47%. Specimen: blood. The receptors come from a middle-aged man with Graves' ophthalmopathy.

This clonotype was detected a few times. This chain connects TRBV7-9 to TRBJ1-5, with a weak D call TRBD1 (6 bases). Germline assignment: CDR1 SEHNR and CDR2 FQNEAQ (reference sequence). The CDR3 totals 17 residues. V lost 5 bases and J 0 bases, leaving 17 bases between the germline ends. As DNA, the CDR3 is TGTGCCAGCAGCCATGGGGGCCCAGGGGATAGCAATCAGCCCCAGCATTTT. It is translated as CASSHGGPGDSNQPQHF.

This clonotype was seen repeatedly, ten times or more. The chain combines TRBV27 with TRBJ2-7; TRBD1 might be the D (5 bases). The CDR3 consists of 17 residues. With 3 bases removed from V and 3 bases from J, the gap between germline ends came to 21 bases. Per germline, CDR1 MNHEY and CDR2 SMNVEV (reference sequence). The DNA of the CDR3 is TGTGCCAGCAGTTTTCAGGATCCAAGGGGCCTAAACTACGAGCAGTACTTC. Amino acid sequence: CASSFQDPRGLNYEQYF.

This clonotype was seen only a few times. V gene TRBV12-3 or TRBV12-4 combines with J gene TRBJ2-3; 8 bases are shared with TRBD1. CDR3 length equals 14 residues. V dropped 8 bases and J dropped 6; count of bases not matched to a gene: 10. CDR3 sequence reads: CASQYDRGGDTQYF. CDR3 bases: TGTGCCAGCCAATACGACAGGGGTGGGGATACGCAGTATTTT.

Only a few counts were recorded for this clonotype. This chain links TRBV5-4 with TRBJ2-5; D unclear. This CDR3 is built from 14 residues. Germline V gene lookup returns CDR1 SGHNT and CDR2 YYREEE (reference sequence). Trimming took 4 bases from V and 1 from J, leaving 11 bases between them. CDR3 region: CASSRAQSQETQYF. DNA for the CDR3: TGTGCCAGCAGCAGGGCCCAGAGCCAAGAGACCCAGTACTTC.

This chain uses TRBV5-1 with TRBJ1-5, with D tentatively TRBD1 (5 bases). This CDR3 has 15 residues. Trimming removed 0 bases from V and 3 bases from J, with 10 bases in between. Germline loops: CDR1 SGHRS, CDR2 YFSETQ. CDR3 loop: CASSLDSGPNQPQHF. CDR3 nucleotides: TGCGCCAGCAGCTTGGATTCAGGGCCCAATCAGCCCCAGCATTTT. The full variable domain, its missing parts supplied by reference TRBV5-1 and TRBJ1-5, is KAGVTQTPRYLIKTRGQQVTLSCSPISGHRSVSWYQQTPGQGLQFLFEYFSETQRNKGNFPGRFSGRQFSNSRSEMNVSTLELGDSALYLCASSLDSGPNQPQHFGDGTRLSIL.

Only a few counts were recorded for this clonotype. The chain carries TRBV7-8 and TRBJ2-3; D perhaps matches TRBD2 (5 bases). This CDR3 comprises 16 residues. V lost 2 bases and J lost 4, with 16 bases in between. Looked up from germline, CDR1 is SGHVS and CDR2 is FQNEAQ. The CDR3 loop reads CASSLPRRLGADTQYF. The DNA of the CDR3 is TGTGCCAGCAGCTTACCTCGGAGGCTTGGAGCAGATACGCAGTATTTT.

This clonotype came up a few times. V is TRBV5-1 and J is TRBJ2-7, with D possibly being TRBD1 (6 bases). Germline CDR1 and CDR2: SGHRS and YFSETQ. V was shortened by 1 base and J by 5 bases, with 7 bases between the two germline ends. The CDR3 runs to 12 residues. The CDR3 coding sequence is TGCGCCAGCAGCTTGAACAGGGACGAGCAGTACTTC. Its translation is CASSLNRDEQYF.

This clonotype was recorded at least ten times. This chain links TRBV3-1 with TRBJ2-5; D unresolved. The CDR3 has 14 amino acids. Germline V gives CDR1 LGHDT, CDR2 YNNKEL (reference sequence). V gave up 1 base and J gave up 5 bases, with 11 bases separating them. CDR3 in DNA: TGTGCCAGCAGCCAAGCGGATCCCGGGGAGACCCAGTACTTC. It is translated as CASSQADPGETQYF.

The CDR3 loop reads CASSSPAETIGYTQYF. For the CDR3, the DNA is TGTGCCAGCAGCAGCCCAGCTGAAACCATCGGTTATACGCAGTATTTT. The chain recombines TRBV7-2 with TRBJ2-3; the D is unclear. Germline V gene data show CDR1 as SGHTA and CDR2 as FQGNSA. Between the trimmed V and J ends, which lost 5 bases and 7 bases, there was a span of 22 bases. The CDR3 has 16 amino acids.

This chain joins TRBV4-2 and TRBJ2-7; D possibly corresponds to TRBD1 (5 bases). V was shortened by 0 bases and J by 1 base, with 10 bases between the two germline ends. Germline values: CDR1 LGHNA, CDR2 YNFKEQ. The CDR3 runs to 15 residues. This CDR3 is CASSQEWGRSYEQYF. The CDR3 DNA reads TGTGCCAGCAGCCAAGAATGGGGCAGGTCCTACGAGCAGTACTTC.

Many counts were recorded for this clonotype. The gene calls are TRBV6-5 and TRBJ1-1; D remains unclear. The CDR3 totals 14 residues. Trimming shortened V by 2 bases and J by 1 base, and 8 bases separated the two germline ends. CDR1 MNHEY and CDR2 SVGAGI come from the germline V gene. The CDR3 DNA is TGTGCCAGCAGTTACGAGGGCGGGAACACTGAAGCTTTCTTT. Its protein product is CASSYEGGNTEAFF.

This clonotype has only one observation. CDR3 bases: TGCGCCAGCAGCCAAGATCTCCCAGGGTTAGCCAAAAACATTCAGTACTTC. Its translation is CASSQDLPGLAKNIQYF. V usage is TRBV4-3 and J usage is TRBJ2-4, with D tentatively TRBD1 (5 bases). V was trimmed by 0 bases and J by 0 bases, leaving 12 bases between them. The CDR3 has 17 residues. The germline CDR1 and CDR2 sequences are LGHNA and YSLEER.

The chain has TRBV28 and TRBJ2-5, with 9 bases fitting TRBD1. The CDR3 is 15 residues long. In germline, CDR1 is MDHEN, CDR2 SYDVKM. J lost 3 bases, V lost 6 bases, and 8 bases had no gene match. The CDR3 spells CASSTGQGVKETQYF. The CDR3 DNA is TGTGCCAGCAGCACGGGACAGGGCGTAAAAGAGACCCAGTACTTC.

For this clonotype: A much larger clone lies one base from this, so it may be a read error. V usage is TRBV7-3 and J usage is TRBJ1-1; 7 positions match TRBD1. Germline V gene lookup returns CDR1 SGHTA and CDR2 FQGTGA. This CDR3 has 14 residues. This chain's CDR3 is CASGLEVGTEEAFF. CDR3 coding DNA: TGTGCCAGCGGCTTAGAGGTGGGGACAGAAGAAGCTTTCTTT.

The chain uses TRBV7-9 and TRBJ2-5; the match to TRBD1 covers 10 bases. The V gene end was trimmed by 3 bases and the J gene end by 5 bases; junction bases not matched to a gene: 6. The CDR3 has 15 residues. The germline gives CDR1 SEHNR, CDR2 FQNEAQ (reference sequence). As DNA, the CDR3 is TGTGCCAGCAGCTTTTGGGACAGGGGAGTGGAGACCCAGTACTTC. Its protein is CASSFWDRGVETQYF.

V usage is TRBV19 and J usage is TRBJ2-7, with D perhaps TRBD1 (5 bases). Trimming removed 5 bases from V and 1 base from J, with 12 bases in between. The germline gives CDR1 LNHDA, CDR2 SQIVND (reference sequence). The CDR3 has 14 residues. The CDR3 bases are TGTGCCAGTAGTGGGGCGGCAGGGTCCTACGAGCAGTACTTC. As protein: CASSGAAGSYEQYF.

This clonotype was seen many times. The V gene is TRBV2, the J gene TRBJ2-5; D gene ambiguous. This CDR3 comprises 12 residues. Trimming cost V 4 bases and J 3 bases, with 6 bases left between them. The germline V gene has CDR1 SNHLY and CDR2 FYNNEI. CDR3 DNA sequence: TGTGCCAGCAGTGGGAGCAAAGAGACCCAGTACTTC. Translated, it gives CASSGSKETQYF.

This clonotype was counted only a few times. The rearrangement joins TRBV29-1 to TRBJ2-5, with 10 nucleotides matching TRBD2. Trimming took 6 bases from V and 1 from J; bases not matched to a gene: 8. Germline values: CDR1 SQVTM, CDR2 ANQGSEA. The CDR3 has 15 amino acids. CDR3 in amino acids: CSVGIAGGFQETQYF. For the CDR3, the DNA is TGCAGCGTGGGGATAGCGGGAGGATTCCAAGAGACCCAGTACTTC.

This clonotype was recorded a few times. The chain recombines TRBV5-1 with TRBJ1-1; maybe TRBD1 (5 bases). This CDR3 has 13 residues. Germline CDR1 reads SGHRS; CDR2 reads YFSETQ. The ends were cut back, 4 bases at V and 6 bases at J, with 13 bases in the middle. CDR3 region: CASSPRGEAEAFF. The CDR3 nucleotides read TGCGCCAGCAGCCCTCGGGGGGAGGCTGAAGCTTTCTTT. Filled out from reference TRBV5-1 and TRBJ1-1, the complete variable domain reads KAGVTQTPRYLIKTRGQQVTLSCSPISGHRSVSWYQQTPGQGLQFLFEYFSETQRNKGNFPGRFSGRQFSNSRSEMNVSTLELGDSALYLCASSPRGEAEAFFGQGTRLTVV.

Here the CDR3 reads CASSLAPGTGGFRSYEQYF. CDR3 DNA sequence: TGTGCCAGCAGCTTAGCTCCCGGGACAGGGGGGTTTCGGTCCTACGAGCAGTACTTC. J is TRBJ2-7 and V is TRBV7-9, with 11 bases fitting TRBD1. After removal of 0 bases from V and 1 base from J, the junction contained 11 bases not matched to a gene. CDR1 and CDR2 (germline): SEHNR, FQNEAQ (reference sequence). The CDR3 length is 19 residues. The entire variable domain, with the rest obtained from reference TRBV7-9 and TRBJ2-7, is as follows: DTGVSQNPRHKITKRGQNVTFRCDPISEHNRLYWYRQTLGQGPEFLTYFQNEAQLEKSRLLSDRFSAERPKGSFSTLEIQRTEQGDSAMYLCASSLAPGTGGFRSYEQYFGPGTRLTVT.

At least ten counts were recorded for this clonotype. The gene calls are TRBV12-3 or TRBV12-4 and TRBJ1-5; TRBD1 might be the D (5 bases). V shed 6 bases and J shed 2 bases, with 14 bases lying between them. This CDR3 is 15 amino acids long. CDR3 loop: CASSLAGRGNQPQHF. CDR3 DNA: TGTGCCAGCAGCCTGGCAGGGAGGGGCAATCAGCCCCAGCATTTT.

For this clonotype: Likely a read error: the CDR3 ends without its conserved phenylalanine or tryptophan. This chain joins TRBV9 and TRBJ1-2; 11 bases line up with TRBD1. The CDR3 has 17 amino acids. V shed 3 bases, J shed 3 bases, and the junction held 10 bases outside the gene matches. Looked up from germline, CDR1 is SGDLS and CDR2 is YYNGEE. The CDR3: CASSERLWTGGDYGYTL. CDR3 DNA: TGTGCCAGCAGCGAGAGACTTTGGACAGGGGGCGACTATGGCTACACCCTC.

This clonotype has only a few counts. The chain recombines TRBV11-2 with TRBJ2-1; TRBD2 matches 12 bases. V lost 2 bases and J lost 8; bases outside the gene matches: 7. CDR3 size: 16 residues. Germline-derived CDR1 and CDR2 are SGHAT and FQNNGV. CDR3 sequence: CASSLLTSGRGHEQFF. The DNA for the CDR3 is TGTGCCAGCAGCTTATTGACTAGCGGGAGAGGGCATGAGCAGTTCTTC.

This clonotype was detected a few times. The rearrangement links TRBV3-1 to TRBJ2-7; D is perhaps TRBD2 (5 bases). The CDR3 sequence is 15 residues long. Germline values: CDR1 LGHDT, CDR2 YNNKEL (reference sequence). V dropped 4 bases and J dropped 0 bases, with 13 bases sitting between them. The CDR3 DNA sequence: TGTGCCAGCAGCCCTACGAGGGCGGGCTCCTACGAGCAGTACTTC. As protein: CASSPTRAGSYEQYF.

In its sample, this clonotype was seen many times. The chain combines TRBV30 with TRBJ1-4; D unclear. The V end lost 0 bases, the J end lost 0 bases, and 8 bases lay between the germline ends. CDR1 is GTSNPN, CDR2 SVGIG, per germline (reference sequence). The CDR3 runs 15 residues. Here the CDR3 reads CAWSVPLATNEKLFF. As DNA, the CDR3 is TGTGCCTGGAGTGTACCGCTGGCAACTAATGAAAAACTGTTTTTT.

The CDR3 nucleotides read TGTGCCGGGGGGCCGAGCACCGGGGAGCTGTTTTTT. It is translated as CAGGPSTGELFF. The genes are TRBV6-2 or TRBV6-3 and TRBJ2-2; D may match TRBD1 or TRBD2 (6 bases each). Trimming took off 11 bases at V and 4 bases at J, with 11 bases between the two ends. Germline-derived CDR1 and CDR2 are MNHEY and SVGEGT. The CDR3 totals 12 residues.